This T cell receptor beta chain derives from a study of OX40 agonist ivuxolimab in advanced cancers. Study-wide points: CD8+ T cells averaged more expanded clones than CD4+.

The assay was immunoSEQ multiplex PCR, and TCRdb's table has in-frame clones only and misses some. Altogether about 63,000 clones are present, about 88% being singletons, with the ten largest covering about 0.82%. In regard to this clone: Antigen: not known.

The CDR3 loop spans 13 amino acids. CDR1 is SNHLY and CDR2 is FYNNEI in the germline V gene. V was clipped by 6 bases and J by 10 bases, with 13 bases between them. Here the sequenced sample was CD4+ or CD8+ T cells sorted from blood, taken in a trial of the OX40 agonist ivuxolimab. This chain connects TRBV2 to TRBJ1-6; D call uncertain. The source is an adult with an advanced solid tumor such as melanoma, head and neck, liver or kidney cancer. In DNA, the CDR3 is TGTGCCAGCAGGGTCATTCAAGGCTCACCCCTCCACTTT. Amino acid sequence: CASRVIQGSPLHF.